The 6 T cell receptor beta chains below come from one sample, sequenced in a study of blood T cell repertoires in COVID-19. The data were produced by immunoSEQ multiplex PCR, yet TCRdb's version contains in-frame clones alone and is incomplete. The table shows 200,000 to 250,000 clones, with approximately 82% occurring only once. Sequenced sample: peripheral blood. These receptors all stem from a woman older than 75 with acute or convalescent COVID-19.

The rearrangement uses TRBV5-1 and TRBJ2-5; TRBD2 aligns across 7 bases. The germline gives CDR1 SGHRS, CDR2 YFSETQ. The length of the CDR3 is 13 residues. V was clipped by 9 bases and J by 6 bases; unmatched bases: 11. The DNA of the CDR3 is TGCGCCACCCTCACGCGCGGGAGAAAGACCCAGTACTTC. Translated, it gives CATLTRGRKTQYF.

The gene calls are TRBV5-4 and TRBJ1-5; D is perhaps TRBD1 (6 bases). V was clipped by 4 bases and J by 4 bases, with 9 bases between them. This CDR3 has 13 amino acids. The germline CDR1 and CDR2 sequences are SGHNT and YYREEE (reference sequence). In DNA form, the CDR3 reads TGTGCCAGCAGCGAGGGACAAAATCAGCCCCAGCATTTT. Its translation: CASSEGQNQPQHF.

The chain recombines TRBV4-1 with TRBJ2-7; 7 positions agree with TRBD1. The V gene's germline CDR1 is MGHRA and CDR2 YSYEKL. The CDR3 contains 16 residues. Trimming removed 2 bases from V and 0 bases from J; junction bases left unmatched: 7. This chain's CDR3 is CASSQPGQTTSYEQYF. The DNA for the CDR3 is TGCGCCAGCAGCCAACCGGGACAGACAACCTCCTACGAGCAGTACTTC.

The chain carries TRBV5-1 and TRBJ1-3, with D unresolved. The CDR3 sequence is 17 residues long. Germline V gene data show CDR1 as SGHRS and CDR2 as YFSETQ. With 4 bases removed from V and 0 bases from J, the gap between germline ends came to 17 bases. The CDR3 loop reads CASSLNREPLSGNTIYF. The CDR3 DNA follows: TGCGCCAGCAGCCTCAATCGCGAGCCACTCTCTGGAAACACCATATATTTT.

The DNA for the CDR3 is TGTGCCAGCAGTGAAGCGCTTCGAGGGGGCATTGAAGCTTTCTTT. This gives the protein CASSEALRGGIEAFF. This sequence joins TRBV2 and TRBJ1-1, with TRBD1 matching over 7 bases. V was pared by 0 bases and J by 7 bases, with 8 bases of the junction left unmatched. Germline V gene data show CDR1 as SNHLY and CDR2 as FYNNEI. The length of the CDR3 is 15 residues.

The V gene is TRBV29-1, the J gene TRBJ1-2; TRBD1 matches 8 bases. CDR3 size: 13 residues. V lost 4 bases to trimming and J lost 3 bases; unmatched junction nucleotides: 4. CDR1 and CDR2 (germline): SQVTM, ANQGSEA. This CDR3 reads CSVGTGRDYGYTF. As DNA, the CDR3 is TGCAGCGTTGGGACAGGGAGAGACTATGGCTACACCTTC.